This TCR beta chain was retrieved from a study of beta chain features in type 1 diabetes. Study-level points and caveats: A moderate, significant TCRB CDR3 shortening appeared in type 1 diabetes across four CD4+ subsets.

The CDR3 length is 16 residues. Germline loops: CDR1 KGHSH, CDR2 LQKENI. V shed 5 bases and J shed 3 bases, with 17 bases lying between them. The entirety of the isolated RNA underwent reverse transcription, so expressed TCRB transcripts were sequenced. Here immunoSEQ multiplex PCR was the method, and the copy in TCRdb shows in-frame clones only, minus some. The sample includes 50,000 to 65,000 clones, 35% to 50% of them seen just once. A few counts support this clone. Its antigen is not known. The rearrangement joins TRBV18 to TRBJ2-1; weak D call: TRBD2 (5 bases). The source is a man younger than 45 with type 1 diabetes. The sequenced material came from Tregs from blood. The CDR3 here is CASSVPTLGYYNEQFF. The CDR3 DNA is TGTGCCAGCTCAGTCCCCACACTAGGATACTACAATGAGCAGTTCTTC.